The 25 T cell receptor beta chains below were found in one sample sequenced in a study of T-cell memory formation after mild COVID-19. Via MiXCR, TCRdb re-called the 5' RACE reads, giving one row per CDR3 protein. The sample contains more than 100,000 distinct CDR3 sequences, about 15% of which appear only once. The sequencing input was PBMCs or a T cell subset sorted from them (not recorded which). These receptors were obtained from a man aged 18-30 years who had mild COVID-19 (a few samples of this study predate the infection). Cell type and time point are not known.

A note on this clonotype: One end of the junction is discordant with germline, which a read error may explain. The chain carries TRBV20-1 and TRBJ2-3; the D call may be TRBD1 or TRBD2 (6 bases each). The CDR3 spans 15 residues. CDR1 DFQATT and CDR2 SNEGSKA come from the germline V gene (reference sequence). In nucleotides, the CDR3 is TGCAGTGCTCACCCCGGGACTCCGTCCAGAGGGGGGTTGGATTTT. Its protein is CSAHPGTPSRGGLDF.

V and J are TRBV7-2 and TRBJ2-5; the match to TRBD2 covers 10 bases. There are 15 residues in the CDR3. Looked up from germline, CDR1 is SGHTA and CDR2 is FQGNSA. The V gene end was trimmed by 4 bases and the J gene end by 2 bases; junction bases not matched to a gene: 4. CDR3 amino acids: CASSWSGGGQETQYF. DNA for the CDR3: TGTGCCAGCAGCTGGAGCGGGGGGGGGCAAGAGACCCAGTACTTC.

Only a few counts were recorded for this clonotype. V is TRBV6-1 and J is TRBJ1-1; no firm D call. Trimming took 8 bases from V and 11 from J, leaving 9 bases between them. CDR1 is MNHNS and CDR2 is SASEGT in the germline V gene. CDR3 length equals 9 residues. The CDR3 bases are TGTGCCAGCGGGTCGGATGCTTTCTTT. Protein: CASGSDAFF.

The V and J genes are TRBV7-2 and TRBJ2-7, with 12 nucleotides matching TRBD2. Germline trimming cut 3 bases from V and 2 bases from J; bases unmatched to any gene: 2. Germline V gene lookup returns CDR1 SGHTA and CDR2 FQGNSA. This CDR3 has 15 residues. CDR3 sequence reads: CASSFTSGGTYEQYF. The DNA for the CDR3 is TGTGCCAGCAGCTTCACTAGCGGGGGGACCTACGAGCAGTACTTC.

The genes are TRBV15 and TRBJ2-7; no clear D. The ends were cut back, 0 bases at V and 6 bases at J, with 9 bases in the middle. The CDR3 length is 13 residues. Germline V CDR1 and CDR2: LNHNV, YYDKDF (reference sequence). The CDR3 region is CATSRDTTGEQYF. In DNA form, the CDR3 reads TGTGCCACCAGCAGAGATACGACGGGCGAGCAGTACTTC. Supplemented by reference TRBV15 and TRBJ2-7, the full variable domain reads DAMVIQNPRYQVTQFGKPVTLSCSQTLNHNVMYWYQQKSSQAPKLLFHYYDKDFNNEADTPDNFQSRRPNTSFCFLDIRSPGLGDTAMYLCATSRDTTGEQYFGPGTRLTVT.

This chain uses TRBV10-3 with TRBJ1-4; D remains ambiguous. Germline values: CDR1 ENHRY, CDR2 SYGVKD. Trimming stripped 0 bases from V and 6 bases from J, with 11 bases between. This CDR3 has 15 residues. The CDR3 loop reads CAISESRDKHEKLFF. The CDR3 DNA reads TGTGCCATCAGTGAGTCCAGAGACAAACATGAAAAACTGTTTTTT.

The DNA of the CDR3 is TGTGCCAGCACAGGGTCCTACGAGCAGTACTTC. This encodes CASTGSYEQYF. This chain joins TRBV7-9 and TRBJ2-7, with D perhaps TRBD1 (5 bases). The CDR3 has 11 residues. V was pared by 7 bases and J by 1 base, with 5 bases between. Germline V lookup: CDR1 SEHNR, CDR2 FQNEAQ (reference sequence).

V and J are TRBV7-9 and TRBJ1-5; D is uncertain. V was cut by 0 bases and J by 1 base, with 7 bases left in between. The germline gives CDR1 SEHNR, CDR2 FQNEAQ (reference sequence). This CDR3 is 15 amino acids long. The chain's CDR3 is CASSLAGYSNQPQHF. The DNA for the CDR3 is TGTGCCAGCAGCTTAGCAGGGTACAGCAATCAGCCCCAGCATTTT.

The chain uses TRBV10-3 and TRBJ2-2; 7 bases are a match to TRBD1. The CDR3 runs 14 residues. CDR1 is ENHRY and CDR2 is SYGVKD in the germline V gene. J gave up 7 bases and V 4 bases, and 6 bases lay outside the gene matches. CDR3 amino acids: CAISGAQGNGELFF. CDR3 coding DNA: TGTGCCATCAGTGGGGCACAGGGGAACGGGGAGCTGTTTTTT.

The CDR3 DNA reads as TGTGCCAGCAGCCTCGGGACAACGAACGGGGAGCTGTTTTTT. This codes for CASSLGTTNGELFF. This chain uses TRBV4-2 with TRBJ2-2; possibly TRBD1 for D (6 bases). V gave up 4 bases and J gave up 7 bases, with 13 bases separating them. The germline CDR1 and CDR2 sequences are LGHNA and YNFKEQ. The CDR3 totals 14 residues.

This clonotype was counted between two and nine times. CDR3 protein: CASRPSPGTSGGAGDTQYF. The CDR3 DNA sequence: TGTGCCAGCAGACCGAGTCCCGGGACTAGCGGGGGGGCCGGAGATACGCAGTATTTT. The rearrangement links TRBV9 to TRBJ2-3, with 16 positions matching TRBD2. CDR3 length: 19 amino acids. The trim removed 5 bases at V and 5 bases at J, leaving 14 bases unmatched. Looked up from germline, CDR1 is SGDLS and CDR2 is YYNGEE.

A word on this clonotype: This may be a read error: a much more frequent sequence differs by one nucleotide. The chain joins TRBV12-3 or TRBV12-4 to TRBJ2-5; D unresolved. The CDR3 runs to 12 residues. V gave up 3 bases and J gave up 11 bases, with 13 bases separating them. Here the CDR3 reads CASSLSTGHQYF. CDR3 in DNA: TGTGCCAGCAGTTTGTCGACGGGCCATCAGTACTTC.

This chain's CDR3 is CASSPQSTTQGYGYTF. CDR3 nucleotide sequence: TGTGCCAGCAGCCCCCAGTCGACAACCCAGGGCTATGGCTACACCTTC. V usage is TRBV7-2 and J usage is TRBJ1-2; D might be TRBD1 (5 bases). The CDR3 is 16 amino acids. Germline-derived CDR1 and CDR2 are SGHTA and FQGNSA. Trimming cost V 5 bases and J 4 bases, with 20 bases left between them.

In its sample, this clonotype was seen many times. V gene TRBV7-2 combines with J gene TRBJ2-3, with D perhaps assigned TRBD1 or TRBD2 (5 bases each). V lost 0 bases and J lost 3, with 13 bases in between. The CDR3 consists of 16 residues. CDR1 SGHTA and CDR2 FQGNSA come from the germline V gene. In DNA form, the CDR3 reads TGTGCCAGCAGCTTAGCGTCAGCAGGGAGTACAGATACGCAGTATTTT. Its translation is CASSLASAGSTDTQYF.

There are a few counts of this clonotype. This chain connects TRBV10-3 to TRBJ2-5, with TRBD2 matching over 11 bases. Unmatched junction bases numbered 1, after V lost 4 bases and J lost 3 bases. The CDR3 has 14 residues. The V gene's germline CDR1 is ENHRY and CDR2 SYGVKD. Written as DNA, the CDR3 is TGTGCCATCAGTGCGGGACTAGCGGAAGAGACCCAGTACTTC. Residues: CAISAGLAEETQYF.

The chain is built from TRBV20-1 and TRBJ2-2; TRBD1 might be the D (5 bases). This CDR3 has 16 residues. The germline V and J ends were trimmed by 0 bases and 2 bases, with 13 bases remaining between them. Germline V gene lookup returns CDR1 DFQATT and CDR2 SNEGSKA (reference sequence). This CDR3 is CSARDLSQGNTGELFF. The CDR3 region has the DNA TGCAGTGCTAGAGATCTTTCTCAGGGCAACACCGGGGAGCTGTTTTTT.

This clonotype has only a few counts. V and J are TRBV29-1 and TRBJ1-1; a weak D match, TRBD1 (6 bases). Trimming left V 5 bases short and J 3 bases short, with 10 bases between. Germline V gene data show CDR1 as SQVTM and CDR2 as ANQGSEA. This CDR3 is built from 12 residues. In nucleotides, the CDR3 is TGCAGCGTTTCTCAGGGGTACACTGAAGCTTTCTTT. This codes for CSVSQGYTEAFF.

The V call is TRBV18, the J call TRBJ2-7; TRBD1 matches at 7 bases. Germline V gene lookup returns CDR1 KGHSH and CDR2 LQKENI. CDR3 length: 15 residues. V gave up 4 bases and J gave up 1 base; unmatched junction bases: 7. DNA for the CDR3: TGTGCCAGCTCACTCCGACAGGGAAGGTCCTACGAGCAGTACGTC. As protein: CASSLRQGRSYEQYV.

V usage is TRBV7-9 and J usage is TRBJ2-3; D unclear. The germline V and J ends were trimmed by 2 bases and 10 bases, with 10 bases remaining between them. In germline, CDR1 is SEHNR, CDR2 FQNEAQ (reference sequence). CDR3 size: 12 residues. The chain's CDR3 is CASSLSSVAQYF. Written as DNA, the CDR3 is TGTGCCAGCAGCTTATCATCCGTCGCGCAGTATTTT. Looking up the rest from reference TRBV7-9 and TRBJ2-3 gives the full variable domain: DTGVSQNPRHKITKRGQNVTFRCDPISEHNRLYWYRQTLGQGPEFLTYFQNEAQLEKSRLLSDRFSAERPKGSFSTLEIQRTEQGDSAMYLCASSLSSVAQYFGPGTRLTVL.

The V and J genes are TRBV29-1 and TRBJ2-5; TRBD2 agrees at 11 bases. The J segment lost 1 base and the V segment lost 8 bases, leaving 6 bases of the junction unmatched. The CDR3 is made up of 14 amino acids. Germline CDR1 is SQVTM and CDR2 is ANQGSEA. The CDR3 reads CSTPSGGLQETQYF. CDR3 in DNA: TGCAGCACCCCTAGCGGGGGGCTCCAAGAGACCCAGTACTTC. The variable domain in full, completed from reference TRBV29-1 and TRBJ2-5, reads SAVISQKPSRDICQRGTSLTIQCQVDSQVTMMFWYRQQPGQSLTLIATANQGSEATYESGFVIDKFPISRPNLTFSTLTVSNMSPEDSSIYLCSTPSGGLQETQYFGPGTRLLVL.

This clonotype was observed a handful of times. The chain has TRBV11-1 and TRBJ2-1, with 11 bases matching TRBD2. Germline V CDR1 and CDR2: SGHAT, FQDESV (reference sequence). The CDR3 contains 20 residues. Trimming cost V 4 bases and J 0 bases; bases outside gene matches: 14. In DNA form, the CDR3 reads TGTGCCAGCAGCTCCCCCCGCGTGACTAGCGGGATGAGCTCCTACAATGAGCAGTTCTTC. Amino acid sequence: CASSSPRVTSGMSSYNEQFF.

This chain connects TRBV5-4 to TRBJ1-2; 10 bases align to TRBD1. Germline-derived CDR1 and CDR2 are SGHNT and YYREEE (reference sequence). Trimming took 0 bases from V and 3 from J; bases not matched to a gene: 5. The CDR3 runs to 16 residues. The CDR3: CASSLAWGTGDYGYTF. CDR3 nucleotide sequence: TGTGCCAGCAGCTTGGCCTGGGGGACAGGGGACTATGGCTACACCTTC.

This clonotype was detected only a few times. This sequence joins TRBV12-3 or TRBV12-4 and TRBJ2-3; D is possibly TRBD1 (6 bases). V shed 6 bases and J shed 7 bases, with 11 bases lying between them. The length of the CDR3 is 12 residues. DNA for the CDR3: TGTGCCAGCAGCCGCCAGGGGAATACGCAGTATTTT. Protein: CASSRQGNTQYF.

The chain is built from TRBV7-3 and TRBJ2-2, with D perhaps assigned TRBD1 or TRBD2 (7 bases each). The CDR3 has 16 amino acids. The germline CDR1 and CDR2 sequences are SGHTA and FQGTGA. The V end was cut by 5 bases, the J end by 0 bases, with 13 bases between. The DNA for the CDR3 is TGTGCCAGCAGCGCGTCAGGGGGGGCGAACACCGGGGAGCTGTTTTTT. This sequence encodes CASSASGGANTGELFF.

This clonotype was detected only a few times. The rearrangement joins TRBV6-5 to TRBJ2-5; D is possibly TRBD2 (7 bases). V was pared by 6 bases and J by 4 bases, with 18 bases between. This CDR3 spans 15 amino acids. In germline, CDR1 is MNHEY, CDR2 SVGAGI. In nucleotides, the CDR3 is TGTGCCAGCAGGCCTCGTCCGGGGGGCGGAGAGACCCAGTACTTC. It is translated as CASRPRPGGGETQYF.